Listed below are T cell receptor beta chains from one sample, sequenced in a study of T-cell reconstitution after alpha-beta-depleted transplantation in children. TCRdb reanalysed the PCR reads using MiXCR and keeps one entry per CDR3 protein. The sample records around 580,000 distinct CDR3 sequences, 25% to 30% being singletons. The sequences come from PBMCs, collected before TCRalphabeta/CD19-depleted stem cell transplant. The receptors shown here come from a boy younger than two with Wiskott-Aldrich syndrome, due to receive a stem cell transplant. Each CDR3 is given with its conserved first and last residue. The D gene is left open where the match is weak. Clone size is given for some rows only: seen once, a few or many times, or a class if the clone is expanded.

abundance	v_gene	d_gene	j_gene	CDR3nt	CDR3aa
few	TRBV4-1	NA	TRBJ2-5	TGCGCCAGCAGCCAAGATCTGCGGTTCGGGGAGACCCAGTACTTC	CASSQDLRFGETQYF
NA	TRBV12-3/TRBV12-4	TRBD2	TRBJ2-7	TGTGCCAGCAGTAACAGCGGGACTAGAGCCTACGAGCAGTACTTC	CASSNSGTRAYEQYF
few	TRBV5-1	NA	TRBJ2-7	TGCGCCAGCAGCTCCCTAACAGGGACGGGTTACGAGCAGTACTTC	CASSSLTGTGYEQYF
NA	TRBV7-2	NA	TRBJ1-1	TGTGCCAGCAGCACCTACAACAGGGATACTGAAGCTTTCTTT	CASSTYNRDTEAFF
many	TRBV29-1	NA	TRBJ2-7	TGCAGCGTTGTAGGTGGCGAGCAGTACTTC	CSVVGGEQYF
NA	TRBV5-5	TRBD1	TRBJ2-1	TGTGCCAGCAGTCGGGACAGGTCCTTTAATGAGCAGTTCTTC	CASSRDRSFNEQFF
NA	TRBV11-2	TRBD1	TRBJ2-2	TGTGCCAGCAGCTTACAGGGGGTGGTAGTGTTTTTT	CASSLQGVVVFF
NA	TRBV10-3	NA	TRBJ2-1	TGTGCCATCAGTGAGGCTGAGAACAACTACAATGAGCAGTTCTTC	CAISEAENNYNEQFF
NA	TRBV30	TRBD1	TRBJ1-1	TGTGCCTGGGACAGGGGGGGAACTGAAGCTTTCTTT	CAWDRGGTEAFF
few	TRBV28	NA	TRBJ2-3	TGTGCCAGCAGTCCGCCCGACAGGCCAACGCAGTATTTT	CASSPPDRPTQYF
NA	TRBV10-3	NA	TRBJ1-4	TGTGCCATCAGCGGGGTGGAGCATGAAAAACTGTTTTTT	CAISGVEHEKLFF
NA	TRBV3-1	NA	TRBJ1-1	TGTGCCAGCAGCCTAGCGTTGACTGAAGCTTTCTTT	CASSLALTEAFF
few	TRBV5-1	NA	TRBJ2-5	TGCGCCAGCAGGACCGGGATAGGGGAGACCCAGTACTTC	CASRTGIGETQYF
NA	TRBV6-5	NA	TRBJ2-1	TGTGCCAGCAGTTCACTAGGGTTTTCCAATGAGCAGTTCTTC	CASSSLGFSNEQFF
NA	TRBV20-1	NA	TRBJ2-7	TGCAGTGCTAGGAACCCCAGGGGGACTTCCTCCTACGAGCAGTACTTC	CSARNPRGTSSYEQYF
NA	TRBV28	NA	TRBJ1-6	TGTGCCAGCAGCGGCCCCGGCTATAATTCACCCCTCCACTTT	CASSGPGYNSPLHF